There are a few counts of the clone carrying this T cell receptor beta chain. Assignment of participants to cohorts was predicated upon participant-reported clinical history. The data were obtained in a study of blood T cell repertoires in COVID-19. Study-wide background: In each case, the material was cDNA or gDNA derived from T cells, B-cell-depleted T cells, or PBMCs.

The V and J ends lost 3 bases and 5 bases respectively, with 11 bases between them. The CDR3 is made up of 14 amino acids. The germline V gene encodes CDR1 LGHNA and CDR2 YNFKEQ. In the source study's methods: Estimation of nucleated cell counts was performed using reference gene primer amplification. The method was immunoSEQ multiplex PCR; TCRdb's version includes in-frame clones alone and lacks a portion of them. The D gene and trimming were derived from the DNA, and the V and J assignments and clone size from that table. The sample lists 300,000 to 450,000 clones, approximately 87% occurring once.

Sequenced input: PBMCs or T cells enriched from blood (not recorded which). The receptor was isolated from a man in his forties or fifties in a cohort exposed to, infected with or recovered from COVID-19 (not recorded which). The gene calls are TRBV4-2 and TRBJ1-5; D is possibly TRBD1 (6 bases). The CDR3 region has the DNA TGTGCCAGCAGCCACGGGACAAGAGATCAGCCCCAGCATTTT. Translating it yields CASSHGTRDQPQHF.